The present entry profiles one T cell receptor beta chain with its context. The target antigen is unknown. Method: immunoSEQ multiplex PCR; TCRdb's copy keeps in-frame clones and lacks some. Of around 45,000 clones listed, 60% to 70% are singletons. Patients had chemo-refractory metastatic non-small-cell lung cancer and received focal radiation plus CTLA-4 blockade that used ipilimumab. This sample is part of a study of radiotherapy plus CTLA-4 blockade in lung cancer. About the study: Objective responses arose in about 18% of patients, and 25% to 35% experienced disease control.

Trimming left V 5 bases short and J 4 bases short, with 14 bases between. The CDR3 runs to 14 residues. The germline CDR1 and CDR2 sequences are MNHNS and SASEGT. Study-level points and caveats: An expansion of tumor-derived TCR clones occurred in blood after radiotherapy plus ipilimumab. How blood T cell clones changed early, along with interferon-beta, reportedly forecast response best.

This chain uses TRBV6-1 with TRBJ1-2; the D is unclear. The sequenced sample was peripheral blood, obtained from a patient treated with radiotherapy plus ipilimumab. This sequence was found in a human donor with non-small cell lung cancer who had a partial response to radiotherapy plus ipilimumab. The CDR3 loop reads CASSTREGSYGYTF. CDR3 DNA sequence: TGTGCCAGCAGTACCCGGGAAGGGAGCTATGGCTACACCTTC.